This is a list of T cell receptor beta chains from one sample in a study of T-cell reconstitution after alpha-beta-depleted transplantation in children. TCRdb re-called the PCR reads through MiXCR, storing one row per CDR3 protein. The sample lists about 420,000 distinct CDR3 sequences, 11% occurring once. The sequencing used PBMCs from the stem cell graft donor, collected from the stem cell graft. Source of these receptors: a human donor who donated a stem cell graft to a child with acute myeloid leukemia. CDR3s include the opening cysteine and the closing phenylalanine or tryptophan. Fields, in order: D gene, CDR3 length, clone size, J gene, V gene, CDR3 protein, CDR3 DNA. The D gene is left open where the match is weak. The size entry is marked missing in some rows and otherwise reads once, few, many or a size class.

d_call: -
cdr3_length: 16
clone_size: -
j_call: TRBJ1-4
v_call: TRBV12-3/TRBV12-4
cdr3_aa: CASNQQGSGPNEKLFF
cdr3_nt: TGTGCCAGCAACCAACAGGGCTCAGGTCCTAATGAAAAACTGTTTTTT

d_call: TRBD2
cdr3_length: 16
clone_size: -
j_call: TRBJ2-4
v_call: TRBV13
cdr3_aa: CASSSKRELAKNIQYF
cdr3_nt: TGTGCCAGCAGCTCGAAGCGGGAGCTAGCCAAAAACATTCAGTACTTC

d_call: TRBD1
cdr3_length: 13
clone_size: few
j_call: TRBJ2-3
v_call: TRBV10-3
cdr3_aa: CAIMGTGQDTQYF
cdr3_nt: TGTGCCATCATGGGGACAGGGCAAGATACGCAGTATTTT

d_call: -
cdr3_length: 12
clone_size: few
j_call: TRBJ2-7
v_call: TRBV5-1
cdr3_aa: CASSGLYYEQYF
cdr3_nt: TGCGCCAGCAGCGGCCTATACTACGAGCAGTACTTC

d_call: -
cdr3_length: 13
clone_size: many
j_call: TRBJ2-3
v_call: TRBV11-2
cdr3_aa: CASSFGRTDTQYF
cdr3_nt: TGTGCCAGCAGCTTTGGTAGGACAGATACGCAGTATTTT

d_call: TRBD2
cdr3_length: 22
clone_size: few
j_call: TRBJ2-1
v_call: TRBV5-1
cdr3_aa: CASSPLGGWLAGDPSSYNEQFF
cdr3_nt: TGCGCCAGCAGCCCCCTCGGGGGGTGGCTAGCGGGGGACCCGAGCTCCTACAATGAGCAGTTCTTC

d_call: -
cdr3_length: 14
clone_size: -
j_call: TRBJ1-4
v_call: TRBV27
cdr3_aa: CASSFQGTNEKLFF
cdr3_nt: TGTGCCAGCAGTTTTCAGGGAACTAATGAAAAACTGTTTTTT

d_call: TRBD1
cdr3_length: 16
clone_size: few
j_call: TRBJ1-1
v_call: TRBV4-1
cdr3_aa: CASSYRDRALNTEAFF
cdr3_nt: TGCGCCAGCAGCTACCGGGACAGGGCCCTGAACACTGAAGCTTTCTTT

d_call: TRBD1
cdr3_length: 15
clone_size: many
j_call: TRBJ2-7
v_call: TRBV18
cdr3_aa: CASSPPGQGSYEQYF
cdr3_nt: TGTGCCAGCTCACCACCGGGACAGGGGTCCTACGAGCAGTACTTC

d_call: TRBD1
cdr3_length: 16
clone_size: -
j_call: TRBJ2-2
v_call: TRBV15
cdr3_aa: CATSRSGTGVTGELFF
cdr3_nt: TGTGCCACCAGCAGATCCGGGACAGGGGTAACCGGGGAGCTGTTTTTT

d_call: -
cdr3_length: 14
clone_size: many
j_call: TRBJ2-7
v_call: TRBV7-6
cdr3_aa: CASSLGSHGGEQYF
cdr3_nt: TGTGCCAGCAGCTTAGGTTCCCATGGCGGCGAGCAGTACTTC

d_call: -
cdr3_length: 15
clone_size: few
j_call: TRBJ2-3
v_call: TRBV20-1
cdr3_aa: CSARVQDGPTDTQYF
cdr3_nt: TGCAGTGCTAGAGTACAGGATGGCCCCACAGATACGCAGTATTTT

d_call: TRBD1
cdr3_length: 14
clone_size: few
j_call: TRBJ1-1
v_call: TRBV12-3/TRBV12-4
cdr3_aa: CASSFFGTDTEAFF
cdr3_nt: TGTGCCAGCAGTTTTTTCGGGACAGACACTGAAGCTTTCTTT

d_call: -
cdr3_length: 14
clone_size: -
j_call: TRBJ2-5
v_call: TRBV29-1
cdr3_aa: CSVEEGASGETQYF
cdr3_nt: TGCAGCGTTGAAGAGGGCGCATCGGGTGAGACCCAGTACTTC

d_call: -
cdr3_length: 12
clone_size: -
j_call: TRBJ2-5
v_call: TRBV7-3
cdr3_aa: CASSPQGPPQYF
cdr3_nt: TGTGCCAGCAGCCCACAGGGACCCCCCCAGTACTTC

d_call: TRBD2
cdr3_length: 15
clone_size: few
j_call: TRBJ2-7
v_call: TRBV27
cdr3_aa: CASGMTTSGRGEQYF
cdr3_nt: TGTGCCAGCGGGATGACGACTAGCGGGAGAGGGGAGCAGTACTTC

d_call: -
cdr3_length: 15
clone_size: many
j_call: TRBJ2-3
v_call: TRBV4-1
cdr3_aa: CASSQQDLSTDTQYF
cdr3_nt: TGCGCCAGCAGCCAACAGGACTTAAGCACAGATACGCAGTATTTT

d_call: TRBD1
cdr3_length: 16
clone_size: few
j_call: TRBJ2-5
v_call: TRBV3-1
cdr3_aa: CASSATGQGFGETQYF
cdr3_nt: TGTGCCAGCAGCGCTACTGGACAGGGGTTCGGAGAGACCCAGTACTTC

d_call: -
cdr3_length: 15
clone_size: few
j_call: TRBJ1-1
v_call: TRBV12-3/TRBV12-4
cdr3_aa: CASSYGTPVNTEAFF
cdr3_nt: TGTGCCAGCAGCTATGGGACACCAGTGAACACTGAAGCTTTCTTT

d_call: TRBD1
cdr3_length: 14
clone_size: -
j_call: TRBJ1-3
v_call: TRBV20-1
cdr3_aa: CSAPDRQAGNTIYF
cdr3_nt: TGCAGTGCCCCGGACAGGCAAGCTGGAAACACCATATATTTT

d_call: TRBD1
cdr3_length: 17
clone_size: few
j_call: TRBJ1-2
v_call: TRBV5-1
cdr3_aa: CASSLDEGGAIYYGYTF
cdr3_nt: TGCGCCAGCAGCTTGGACGAAGGGGGCGCGATATACTATGGCTACACCTTC

d_call: -
cdr3_length: 16
clone_size: many
j_call: TRBJ2-1
v_call: TRBV29-1
cdr3_aa: CSVEGGGKGAYNEQFF
cdr3_nt: TGCAGCGTTGAAGGTGGGGGAAAGGGCGCCTACAATGAGCAGTTCTTC

d_call: TRBD2
cdr3_length: 14
clone_size: few
j_call: TRBJ2-3
v_call: TRBV6-5
cdr3_aa: CASSYTGGLDTQYF
cdr3_nt: TGTGCCAGCAGTTACACGGGGGGGCTGGATACGCAGTATTTT

d_call: -
cdr3_length: 14
clone_size: -
j_call: TRBJ1-3
v_call: TRBV7-9
cdr3_aa: CASSSGGDANTIYF
cdr3_nt: TGTGCCAGCAGCTCCGGGGGGGATGCAAACACCATATATTTT

d_call: -
cdr3_length: 14
clone_size: few
j_call: TRBJ2-7
v_call: TRBV20-1
cdr3_aa: CSAREGVLSGEQYF
cdr3_nt: TGCAGTGCTAGAGAAGGCGTCCTGTCAGGCGAGCAGTACTTC

d_call: TRBD2
cdr3_length: 16
clone_size: -
j_call: TRBJ2-7
v_call: TRBV29-1
cdr3_aa: CSVAGTSGRTADEQYF
cdr3_nt: TGCAGCGTTGCCGGGACTAGCGGGAGAACGGCGGACGAGCAGTACTTC

d_call: TRBD2
cdr3_length: 16
clone_size: -
j_call: TRBJ2-1
v_call: TRBV20-1
cdr3_aa: CSARGLLAGVGNEQFF
cdr3_nt: TGCAGTGCTAGGGGACTACTAGCGGGAGTGGGTAATGAGCAGTTCTTC

d_call: TRBD1
cdr3_length: 18
clone_size: few
j_call: TRBJ1-2
v_call: TRBV5-1
cdr3_aa: CASSLFFSGGASNYGYTF
cdr3_nt: TGCGCCAGCAGCTTGTTCTTTTCAGGGGGCGCGTCCAACTATGGCTACACCTTC

d_call: TRBD1
cdr3_length: 18
clone_size: -
j_call: TRBJ1-2
v_call: TRBV3-1
cdr3_aa: CASSQDGRWDRQYYGYTF
cdr3_nt: TGTGCCAGCAGCCAAGACGGGAGGTGGGACAGGCAATACTATGGCTACACCTTC

d_call: -
cdr3_length: 16
clone_size: few
j_call: TRBJ1-2
v_call: TRBV7-9
cdr3_aa: CASSPGPPKANYGYTF
cdr3_nt: TGTGCCAGCAGCCCCGGACCCCCCAAGGCTAACTATGGCTACACCTTC

d_call: -
cdr3_length: 17
clone_size: -
j_call: TRBJ2-1
v_call: TRBV6-1
cdr3_aa: CASSEDRGATSYNEQFF
cdr3_nt: TGTGCCAGCAGTGAAGATAGGGGCGCTACTTCCTACAATGAGCAGTTCTTC

d_call: -
cdr3_length: 15
clone_size: -
j_call: TRBJ2-3
v_call: TRBV25-1
cdr3_aa: CASSERAETTDTQYF
cdr3_nt: TGTGCCAGCAGTGAAAGAGCGGAAACCACAGATACGCAGTATTTT

d_call: TRBD2
cdr3_length: 15
clone_size: few
j_call: TRBJ2-1
v_call: TRBV6-4
cdr3_aa: CASSDGTSGSHEQFF
cdr3_nt: TGTGCCAGCAGTGACGGCACTAGCGGGAGCCATGAGCAGTTCTTC

d_call: TRBD1
cdr3_length: 16
clone_size: -
j_call: TRBJ2-1
v_call: TRBV19
cdr3_aa: CASSATPGQGAGEQFF
cdr3_nt: TGTGCCAGTAGTGCCACACCGGGACAGGGGGCCGGTGAGCAGTTCTTC

d_call: TRBD2
cdr3_length: 15
clone_size: few
j_call: TRBJ2-7
v_call: TRBV7-8
cdr3_aa: CASSLEPGGTYEQYF
cdr3_nt: TGTGCCAGCAGCTTAGAGCCGGGAGGCACCTACGAGCAGTACTTC

d_call: -
cdr3_length: 14
clone_size: few
j_call: TRBJ1-2
v_call: TRBV5-8
cdr3_aa: CASSLGSAYYGYTF
cdr3_nt: TGTGCCAGCAGCTTGGGCAGTGCCTACTATGGCTACACCTTC

d_call: -
cdr3_length: 13
clone_size: many
j_call: TRBJ2-1
v_call: TRBV7-2
cdr3_aa: CASSSTSYNEQFF
cdr3_nt: TGTGCCAGCAGCTCGACTAGCTACAATGAGCAGTTCTTC

d_call: TRBD1
cdr3_length: 12
clone_size: many
j_call: TRBJ2-3
v_call: TRBV10-2
cdr3_aa: CASSTDRATQYF
cdr3_nt: TGCGCCAGCAGCACGGACAGGGCTACGCAGTATTTT

d_call: TRBD1
cdr3_length: 15
clone_size: many
j_call: TRBJ2-5
v_call: TRBV7-9
cdr3_aa: CASRAGTGRQETQYF
cdr3_nt: TGTGCCAGCAGGGCCGGGACAGGCCGACAAGAGACCCAGTACTTC

d_call: -
cdr3_length: 12
clone_size: -
j_call: TRBJ2-3
v_call: TRBV6-9
cdr3_aa: CARAATVDTQYF
cdr3_nt: TGTGCCAGGGCTGCGACCGTAGATACGCAGTATTTT

d_call: -
cdr3_length: 16
clone_size: -
j_call: TRBJ2-5
v_call: TRBV30
cdr3_aa: CARGVGLVANQETQYF
cdr3_nt: TGTGCCCGGGGAGTTGGGCTGGTGGCCAACCAAGAGACCCAGTACTTC

d_call: -
cdr3_length: 12
clone_size: -
j_call: TRBJ2-1
v_call: TRBV20-1
cdr3_aa: CSAQYVCNEQFF
cdr3_nt: TGCAGTGCTCAATACGTTTGCAATGAGCAGTTCTTC

d_call: -
cdr3_length: 15
clone_size: -
j_call: TRBJ2-1
v_call: TRBV12-3/TRBV12-4
cdr3_aa: CASSLKGSPYNEQFF
cdr3_nt: TGTGCCAGCAGTTTAAAGGGGAGTCCCTACAATGAGCAGTTCTTC

d_call: -
cdr3_length: 14
clone_size: many
j_call: TRBJ2-7
v_call: TRBV6-5
cdr3_aa: CASSLMGLSYEQYF
cdr3_nt: TGTGCCAGCAGTCTCATGGGGCTTTCCTACGAGCAGTACTTC

d_call: -
cdr3_length: 16
clone_size: -
j_call: TRBJ1-3
v_call: TRBV7-2
cdr3_aa: CASSLGPLGSGNTIYF
cdr3_nt: TGTGCCAGCAGCTTAGGCCCGTTGGGCTCTGGAAACACCATATATTTT

d_call: -
cdr3_length: 13
clone_size: -
j_call: TRBJ2-2
v_call: TRBV12-3/TRBV12-4
cdr3_aa: CASSQSYTGELFF
cdr3_nt: TGTGCCAGCAGCCAGAGTTACACCGGGGAGCTGTTTTTT

d_call: -
cdr3_length: 16
clone_size: -
j_call: TRBJ1-3
v_call: TRBV4-1
cdr3_aa: CASSQPSGDPGNTIYF
cdr3_nt: TGCGCCAGCAGCCAACCCTCAGGAGACCCTGGAAACACCATATATTTT

d_call: TRBD1
cdr3_length: 14
clone_size: few
j_call: TRBJ1-6
v_call: TRBV13
cdr3_aa: CASSWQGGGSPLHF
cdr3_nt: TGTGCCAGCAGCTGGCAGGGGGGAGGTTCACCCCTCCACTTT

d_call: -
cdr3_length: 13
clone_size: -
j_call: TRBJ1-2
v_call: TRBV11-2
cdr3_aa: CASRSTGIYGYTF
cdr3_nt: TGTGCCAGTAGGTCGACAGGCATCTATGGCTACACCTTC

d_call: TRBD2
cdr3_length: 18
clone_size: many
j_call: TRBJ2-1
v_call: TRBV5-1
cdr3_aa: CASSLDPPSGGTYNEQFF
cdr3_nt: TGCGCCAGCAGCTTGGACCCCCCTAGCGGGGGGACCTACAATGAGCAGTTCTTC

d_call: -
cdr3_length: 16
clone_size: -
j_call: TRBJ2-7
v_call: TRBV10-3
cdr3_aa: CAITPSGSLSSYEQYF
cdr3_nt: TGTGCCATCACTCCGAGCGGGTCTCTTAGCTCCTACGAGCAGTACTTC

d_call: -
cdr3_length: 12
clone_size: few
j_call: TRBJ2-2
v_call: TRBV2
cdr3_aa: CASINPTGELFF
cdr3_nt: TGTGCCAGCATTAACCCCACCGGGGAGCTGTTTTTT

d_call: TRBD2
cdr3_length: 17
clone_size: many
j_call: TRBJ2-5
v_call: TRBV5-1
cdr3_aa: CASSSGLAGAAQETQYF
cdr3_nt: TGCGCCAGCAGCTCGGGATTAGCGGGTGCTGCTCAAGAGACCCAGTACTTC

d_call: TRBD2
cdr3_length: 15
clone_size: many
j_call: TRBJ2-5
v_call: TRBV5-1
cdr3_aa: CASSTGTRGGETQYF
cdr3_nt: TGCGCCAGCAGCACCGGGACTAGGGGGGGAGAGACCCAGTACTTC

d_call: -
cdr3_length: 13
clone_size: many
j_call: TRBJ2-3
v_call: TRBV6-5
cdr3_aa: CASSYGTRDTQYF
cdr3_nt: TGTGCCAGCAGTTATGGTACCCGAGATACGCAGTATTTT